These T cell receptor beta chains were read from a single sample in a study of cytomegalovirus exposure and HLA in healthy donors. TCRdb's copy holds only in-frame clones and misses some; the assay was immunoSEQ multiplex PCR. The sample lists about 160,000 clones; about 88% were seen once. Sequenced sample: PBMCs. These receptors all come from a man aged 18 to 30 in good health and CMV-seropositive. CDR3s include the opening cysteine and the closing phenylalanine or tryptophan.

>TRBV7-9
CASSLGRQPQHF
>TRBV4-1
CASRAALRETQYF
>TRBV7-2
CASSLGQAFYEQYF
>TRBV7-6
CASSRETGQFPNTGELFF
>TRBV14
CASSLSGTGNYGYTF
>TRBV7-3
CASSVSGNTDTQYF
>TRBV6-5
CASSPTEYQPQHF
>TRBV7-9
CASSLGPGSSYEQYF
>TRBV7-3
CASSPTGGDTEAFF
>TRBV5-1
CASSLDSGVQPQHF
>TRBV4-3
CASSPARIQVGSETQYF
>TRBV4-1
CASSQSHQNYEQYF
>TRBV25-1
CASWGGNRAPYEQYF
>TRBV13
CASSPGPEVSGYQETQYF
>TRBV18
CASSPWVFRGTEAFF
>TRBV6-5
CASSYREVNTEAFF
>TRBV19
CASSAGTSYEQYF
>TRBV5-1
CASSGLAGGLGNEQFF
>TRBV5-1
CASSSGLLNEQFF
>TRBV4-3
CASSQEAAAGGNTDTQYF
>TRBV18
CASSPVYSEAFF
>TRBV7-2
CATVAPGHLMIDGYTF
>TRBV6-5
CASSYQERGADEQFF
>TRBV6-5
CASSYSWGGEQYF
>TRBV29-1
CSVQWTGATYEQYF
>TRBV6-5
CASYPRTGGSYEQYF
>TRBV19
CASSTAFAREETQYF
>TRBV5-4
CASSLGGTQPSETQYF
>TRBV19
CASSIWIRTGNQPQHF